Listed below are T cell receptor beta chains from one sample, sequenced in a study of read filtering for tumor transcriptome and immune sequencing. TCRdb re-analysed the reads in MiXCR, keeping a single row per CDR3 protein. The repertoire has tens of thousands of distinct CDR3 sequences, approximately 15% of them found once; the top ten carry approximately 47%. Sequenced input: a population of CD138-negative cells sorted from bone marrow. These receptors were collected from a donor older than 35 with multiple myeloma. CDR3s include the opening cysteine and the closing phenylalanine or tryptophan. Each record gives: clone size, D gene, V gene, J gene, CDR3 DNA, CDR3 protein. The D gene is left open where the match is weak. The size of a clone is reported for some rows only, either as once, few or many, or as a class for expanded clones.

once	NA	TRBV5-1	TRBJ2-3	TGCGCCAGCATCCAGGACTACAAGAACACAGATACGCAGTATTTT	CASIQDYKNTDTQYF
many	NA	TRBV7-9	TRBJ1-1	TGTGCCAGCAGCTTAGTGCCAGGGGACGGTGAAGCTTTCTTT	CASSLVPGDGEAFF
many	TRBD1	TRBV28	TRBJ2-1	TGTGCCAGCAGTTCACCGGGACAGGGGGCCAGAAATCGGGAGTTCTTC	CASSSPGQGARNREFF
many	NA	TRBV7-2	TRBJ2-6	TGTGCCAGCAGACCACAGGGGGGGTCCCCCGATACTGGGGCCAACGTCCTGACTTTC	CASRPQGGSPDTGANVLTF
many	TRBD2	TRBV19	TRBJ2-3	TGTGCCAGTAGTATACCCCCGGGGCGCGGGAGAAAGGATACGCAGTATTTT	CASSIPPGRGRKDTQYF
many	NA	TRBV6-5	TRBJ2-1	TGTGCCAGCAGTTATTCGACAGGCCCTTTTGCCCATTTC	CASSYSTGPFAHF
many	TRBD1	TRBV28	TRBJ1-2	TGTGCCAGCAGTCCACCGGGACAGGAGATCTATGGCTACACCTTC	CASSPPGQEIYGYTF
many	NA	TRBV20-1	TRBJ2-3	TGCAGTGTCGCGGCGGATACGCAGTATTTT	CSVAADTQYF
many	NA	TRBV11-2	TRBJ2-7	TGTGCCAGCAGCCCTGAGGGGAGGTTCGGGGTGCAGTACTTC	CASSPEGRFGVQYF
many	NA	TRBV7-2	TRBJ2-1	TGTGCCAGCAGCCAAGTAGGGGGGGGAGAGCAGTTCTTC	CASSQVGGGEQFF
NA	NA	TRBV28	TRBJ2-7	TGTGCCAGCATTCCCCTTACGGGAGAGCAGTACTTC	CASIPLTGEQYF
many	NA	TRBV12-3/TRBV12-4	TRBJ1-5	TGTGCCAGCAGTTTGTATGGGAATCAGCCCCAGCATTTT	CASSLYGNQPQHF
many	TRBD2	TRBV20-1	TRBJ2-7	TGCAGTGCAACGACTAGCGGAAACGAGCAGTACTTC	CSATTSGNEQYF
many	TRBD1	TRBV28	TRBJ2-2	TGTGCCAGCAGATCGGGACAGGGGCCCGGGGAGCTGTTTTTT	CASRSGQGPGELFF
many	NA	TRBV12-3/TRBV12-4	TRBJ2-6	TGTGCCAGCAGCCGCGGCTCTGGGGCCAACGTCCTGACTTTC	CASSRGSGANVLTF
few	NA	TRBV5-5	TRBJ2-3	TGTGCCAGCAGCCTGATGACAGATACGCAGTATTTT	CASSLMTDTQYF
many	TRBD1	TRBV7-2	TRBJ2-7	TGTGCCAGCAGCCCGAGCACGACAGGGCTCTACGAGCAGTACTTC	CASSPSTTGLYEQYF
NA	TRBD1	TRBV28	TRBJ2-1	TGTGCCAGCAGCGAGGGACAGGGGAGGGATGAGCAGTTCTTC	CASSEGQGRDEQFF
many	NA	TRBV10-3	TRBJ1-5	TGTGCCATCAGTGAGTCCTGGGGACTGAGCAATCAGCCCCAGCATTTT	CAISESWGLSNQPQHF
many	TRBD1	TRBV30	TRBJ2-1	TGTGCCCAGGGACAGGGGGTCGGGGATGAGCAGTTCTTC	CAQGQGVGDEQFF
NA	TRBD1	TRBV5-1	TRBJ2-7	TGCGCCAGCAGCTTGGCCCGACAGGGCGAGCAGTACTTC	CASSLARQGEQYF
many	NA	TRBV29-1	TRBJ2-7	TGCAGCGTTGCAGGGAACTACGAGCAGTACTTC	CSVAGNYEQYF
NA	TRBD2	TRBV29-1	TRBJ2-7	TGCAGCGTTGGTAGCGGGAGTGCCTACGAGCAGTACTTC	CSVGSGSAYEQYF
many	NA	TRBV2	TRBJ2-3	TGTGCCAGCAGAGAGCTCGGACAGTCCACAGATACGCAGTATTTT	CASRELGQSTDTQYF
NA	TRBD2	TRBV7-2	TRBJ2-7	TGTGCCAGCAGCGATAGGACTAGCAGTCTCTACGAGCAGTACTTC	CASSDRTSSLYEQYF
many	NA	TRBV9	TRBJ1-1	TGTGCCAGCAGCGTAGAACCACTGAACACTGAAGCTTTCTTT	CASSVEPLNTEAFF
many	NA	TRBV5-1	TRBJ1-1	TGCGCCAGCAGCTTGGACGGCAGTTTATTCGCTGAAGCTTTCTTT	CASSLDGSLFAEAFF
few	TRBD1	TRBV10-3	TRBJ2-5	TGTGCCATCCAGGACAGGGGAGAGACCCAGTACTTC	CAIQDRGETQYF
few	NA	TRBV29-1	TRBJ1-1	TGCAGCGTTGAAGTCACAGCTAACACTGAAGCTTTCTTT	CSVEVTANTEAFF
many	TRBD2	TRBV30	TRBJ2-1	TGTGCCTGGAGTGCTACTCCGAGCGGGATCTTTATTGGGGAGCAGTTCTTC	CAWSATPSGIFIGEQFF
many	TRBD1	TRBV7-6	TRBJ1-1	TGTGCCAGCAGCTTAGAGACAGGGGCCACTGAAGCTTTCTTT	CASSLETGATEAFF
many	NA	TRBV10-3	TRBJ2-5	TGTGCCATCAGTGACTTGCAGGGGCAGTACTTC	CAISDLQGQYF
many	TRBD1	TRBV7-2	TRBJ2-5	TGTGCCAGCAGACGCCAGGGGGCAGGGCAAGAGACCCAGTACTTC	CASRRQGAGQETQYF
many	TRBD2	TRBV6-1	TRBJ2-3	TGTGCCAGCAGTGAAGCGGGACTAGCGCCGGCTAGAACGCAGTATTTT	CASSEAGLAPARTQYF
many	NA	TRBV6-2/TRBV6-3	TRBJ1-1	TGTGCCAGCAGTTACGGATTGGCCACTGAAGCTTTCTTT	CASSYGLATEAFF
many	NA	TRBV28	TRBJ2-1	TGTGCCAACGGTTGGGGGGAATTTTACAATGAGCAGTTCTTC	CANGWGEFYNEQFF
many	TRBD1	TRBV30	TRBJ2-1	TGTGCCTGGAGTAAGACAGGGTCCCCCTACAATGAGCAGTTCTTC	CAWSKTGSPYNEQFF
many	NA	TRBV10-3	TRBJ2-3	TGTGCCATCAGAGACCTCACAGATACGCAGTATTTT	CAIRDLTDTQYF
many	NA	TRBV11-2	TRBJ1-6	TGTGCCAGCAAGAGGGTGGTCCTAAGCTCCTATAATTCACCCCTCCACTTT	CASKRVVLSSYNSPLHF
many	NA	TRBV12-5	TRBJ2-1	TGTGCTAGTGGCCCAAACAGTTACAATGAGCAGTTCTTC	CASGPNSYNEQFF
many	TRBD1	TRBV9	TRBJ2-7	TGTGCCAGCAGCGTTGGGACAGGGAACTACGAGCAGTACTTC	CASSVGTGNYEQYF